This T cell receptor (beta chain) was observed in a study of cytomegalovirus exposure and HLA in healthy donors. The germline V gene encodes CDR1 SGHTA and CDR2 FQGNSA. CDR3 length: 17 residues. V lost 4 bases, J lost 8 bases, and 23 bases lay in between. Points from the study as a whole: Many donors shared some public TCRs, even though most TCR sequences were rare. Reported results showed that the classifier diagnosed cytomegalovirus status with high specificity and sensitivity. Subsequent analysis found a tendency for first-cohort TCR clusters to co-occur within the 120 or so validation repertoires.

The data were produced by immunoSEQ multiplex PCR, yet TCRdb's version contains in-frame clones alone and is incomplete. In the table there are some 140,000 clones, roughly 86% of which are singletons. Comments on this clone: What it binds is unknown.

The TCR comes from a human donor in good health. Specimen: PBMCs. J is TRBJ2-2 and V is TRBV7-2; tentatively, D is TRBD1 (7 bases). CDR3 residues: CASSSVRGAFSFGELFF. CDR3 bases: TGTGCCAGCAGCTCTGTCAGGGGGGCGTTTAGTTTTGGGGAGCTGTTTTTT. Using reference TRBV7-2 and TRBJ2-2 for the parts outside the CDR3, the full variable domain is GAGVSQSPSNKVTEKGKDVELRCDPISGHTALYWYRQSLGQGLEFLIYFQGNSAPDKSGLPSDRFSAERTGGSVSTLTIQRTQQEDSAVYLCASSSVRGAFSFGELFFGEGSRLTVL.